Below, 21 T cell receptor beta chains from the same sample are listed, as sequenced in a study of Ad26.COV2.S vaccination and SARS-CoV-2 variants. Profiled with immunoSEQ multiplex PCR; TCRdb holds only in-frame clones, not every one. In the table there are about 480,000 clones, 87% of which are singletons. Regarding treatment: some 20 received Ad26.COV2.S at low or high dose, single or two shots; about 5 received placebo; per-sample allocation not given. All samples were drawn on day 63, counting from the first vaccine or placebo injection. This specimen was peripheral blood, taken in a trial of Ad26.COV2.S vaccine versus placebo. These receptors came from a person between 18 and 60 years old who received the Ad26.COV2.S COVID-19 vaccine or a placebo.

The chain combines TRBV19 with TRBJ2-7, with 8 bases matching TRBD2. Germline V gives CDR1 LNHDA, CDR2 SQIVND (reference sequence). This CDR3 contains 15 residues. With 6 bases clipped from V and 0 bases from J, the junction kept 7 bases outside the gene matches. CDR3 sequence (DNA): TGTGCCAGTAGCCCCTCCGGGACTAGCTCCTACGAGCAGTACTTC. It codes for CASSPSGTSSYEQYF.

The genes are TRBV5-6 and TRBJ2-2, with D maybe TRBD1 (6 bases). The CDR3 is made up of 15 amino acids. Deletions cut 0 bases from V and 7 bases from J, with 13 bases between. Per germline, CDR1 SGHDT and CDR2 YYEEEE. The CDR3 nucleotides are TGTGCCAGCAGCTTGGTTGCAGGGGTTGGCGGGGAGCTGTTTTTT. Translated, it gives CASSLVAGVGGELFF. Full variable domain (remainder filled in from reference TRBV5-6 and TRBJ2-2): DAGVTQSPTHLIKTRGQQVTLRCSPKSGHDTVSWYQQALGQGPQFIFQYYEEEERQRGNFPDRFSGHQFPNYSSELNVNALLLGDSALYLCASSLVAGVGGELFFGEGSRLTVL.

In DNA form, the CDR3 reads TGCGCCAGCAGCTTGGTTTCCGGACAGGGTTATGGCTACACCTTC. It translates to CASSLVSGQGYGYTF. The chain couples TRBV5-1 to TRBJ1-2, with 8 positions matching TRBD1. The CDR3 consists of 15 residues. In germline, CDR1 is SGHRS, CDR2 YFSETQ. V lost 0 bases to trimming and J lost 5 bases; unmatched junction nucleotides: 6.

V is TRBV18 and J is TRBJ1-3; 9 nucleotides match TRBD1. V shed 3 bases and J 7 bases; nucleotides not matched to a gene: 10. This CDR3 contains 16 residues. The V gene's germline CDR1 is KGHSH and CDR2 LQKENI. CDR3 region: CASSPKTGGDSNTIYF. CDR3 bases: TGTGCCAGCTCACCCAAAACAGGGGGCGATTCTAACACCATATATTTT.

The chain recombines TRBV4-3 with TRBJ1-6; unclear D gene. The CDR3 extends over 13 amino acids. The germline V gene encodes CDR1 LGHNA and CDR2 YSLEER. Trimming took off 0 bases at V and 9 bases at J, with 6 bases between the two ends. CDR3: CASSQDDGSPLHF. The CDR3 DNA reads TGCGCCAGCAGCCAAGATGACGGTTCACCCCTCCACTTT.

The rearrangement joins TRBV4-3 to TRBJ2-1; D remains ambiguous. V gave up 1 base and J gave up 7 bases, with 5 bases separating them. This CDR3 region has 12 residues. Germline-derived CDR1 and CDR2 are LGHNA and YSLEER. The CDR3 region has the DNA TGCGCCAGCAGCCAAGTATCGAATGAGCAGTTCTTC. This sequence encodes CASSQVSNEQFF.

This chain connects TRBV7-2 to TRBJ2-1, with D unclear. The V and J ends lost 0 bases and 10 bases respectively, with 10 bases between them. CDR1 SGHTA and CDR2 FQGNSA come from the germline V gene. CDR3 length: 13 residues. The CDR3 spells CASSLALPPEQFF. The DNA for the CDR3 is TGTGCCAGCAGCTTAGCGCTACCCCCCGAGCAGTTCTTC. Combining the CDR3 with reference TRBV7-2 and TRBJ2-1 gives the whole variable domain GAGVSQSPSNKVTEKGKDVELRCDPISGHTALYWYRQSLGQGLEFLIYFQGNSAPDKSGLPSDRFSAERTGGSVSTLTIQRTQQEDSAVYLCASSLALPPEQFFGPGTRLTVL.

The chain uses TRBV30 and TRBJ1-2; D is possibly TRBD1 (6 bases). Between the trimmed V and J ends, which lost 3 bases and 8 bases, there was a span of 16 bases. Germline V CDR1 and CDR2: GTSNPN, SVGIG (reference sequence). This CDR3 contains 13 residues. CDR3 in DNA: TGTGCCTGGAGGATACAGGGTCCGGGGGGCTACACCTTC. Encoded protein: CAWRIQGPGGYTF.

The chain uses TRBV6-5 and TRBJ2-7; the D gene is possibly TRBD1 (6 bases). This CDR3 comprises 14 residues. Germline assignment: CDR1 MNHEY and CDR2 SVGAGI. Between the trimmed V and J ends, which lost 7 bases and 2 bases, there was a span of 15 bases. CDR3 DNA sequence: TGTGCCAGCATCAGGGACACAGGCCCCTACGAGCAGTACTTC. Its protein is CASIRDTGPYEQYF.

This chain connects TRBV2 to TRBJ2-1, with 14 bases that match TRBD2. V dropped 5 bases and J dropped 8; count of bases not matched to a gene: 5. Germline CDR1 reads SNHLY; CDR2 reads FYNNEI. The length of the CDR3 is 15 residues. The CDR3 DNA sequence: TGTGCCAGCAGTCCAAGGGGACTAGCGGGAGATGAGCAGTTCTTC. Residues: CASSPRGLAGDEQFF.

The chain combines TRBV15 with TRBJ2-1; TRBD2 matches 9 bases. The CDR3 runs to 17 residues. V shed 0 bases and J 6 bases; nucleotides not matched to a gene: 9. Per the germline V gene, CDR1 is LNHNV and CDR2 is YYDKDF (reference sequence). CDR3 in DNA: TGTGCCACCAGCAGAGACGTCGGGCTAGCGGGGACCAATGAGCAGTTCTTC. Translation: CATSRDVGLAGTNEQFF.

The chain couples TRBV7-9 to TRBJ2-3; D is tentatively TRBD1 or TRBD2 (5 bases each). This CDR3 has 14 residues. The germline V gene has CDR1 SEHNR and CDR2 FQNEAQ (reference sequence). Between the trimmed V and J ends, which lost 4 bases and 5 bases, there was a span of 13 bases. CDR3: CASSYGTQGDTQYF. The CDR3 DNA is TGTGCCAGCAGCTACGGGACCCAGGGAGATACGCAGTATTTT. The whole variable domain, remainder taken from reference TRBV7-9 and TRBJ2-3, is DTGVSQNPRHKITKRGQNVTFRCDPISEHNRLYWYRQTLGQGPEFLTYFQNEAQLEKSRLLSDRFSAERPKGSFSTLEIQRTEQGDSAMYLCASSYGTQGDTQYFGPGTRLTVL.

The chain carries TRBV24-1 and TRBJ2-5; a possible D gene is TRBD1 (6 bases). CDR3 length: 16 residues. The germline CDR1 and CDR2 sequences are KGHDR and SFDVKD. Deletions cut 4 bases from V and 5 bases from J, with 19 bases between. The CDR3 region has the DNA TGTGCCACCAGTGAATCCGGGACACCACACAGGGAGACCCAGTACTTC. It is translated as CATSESGTPHRETQYF.

V is TRBV7-2 and J is TRBJ2-1; 7 bases match TRBD2. Germline lookup yields CDR1 SGHTA and CDR2 FQGNSA. After removal of 5 bases from V and 0 bases from J, the junction contained 13 bases not matched to a gene. The CDR3 is 18 residues long. The CDR3 sequence is CASSIRLAGESSYNEQFF. CDR3 nucleotides: TGTGCCAGCAGCATCCGACTAGCCGGGGAGTCCTCCTACAATGAGCAGTTCTTC.

J is TRBJ1-4 and V is TRBV6-5, with a tentative D call TRBD1 (5 bases). V lost 4 bases and J 7 bases, leaving 10 bases between the germline ends. This CDR3 has 13 residues. Germline V gives CDR1 MNHEY, CDR2 SVGAGI. The CDR3 nucleotides are TGTGCCAGCAGTTTCGGGGGAGTTGAAAAACTGTTTTTT. Translation gives CASSFGGVEKLFF.

The V call is TRBV28, the J call TRBJ1-1; no firm D call. This CDR3 region has 12 residues. Germline CDR1 is MDHEN and CDR2 is SYDVKM. The V end was cut by 2 bases, the J end by 9 bases, with 10 bases between. The CDR3 DNA is TGTGCCAGCAGTTTACCGGCCGCCCAAGCTTTCTTT. Its protein product is CASSLPAAQAFF. Variable domain in full (rest from reference TRBV28 and TRBJ1-1): DVKVTQSSRYLVKRTGEKVFLECVQDMDHENMFWYRQDPGLGLRLIYFSYDVKMKEKGDIPEGYSVSREKKERFSLILESASTNQTSMYLCASSLPAAQAFFGQGTRLTVV.

The J gene is TRBJ1-4, the V gene TRBV9, with D hard to call. With 5 bases removed from V and 5 bases from J, the gap between germline ends came to 19 bases. Germline V CDR1 and CDR2: SGDLS, YYNGEE. The CDR3 loop spans 16 amino acids. DNA for the CDR3: TGTGCCAGCAGTCCCGAGGGCGTGGGCTTCAATGAAAAACTGTTTTTT. This gives the protein CASSPEGVGFNEKLFF.

V is TRBV6-5 and J is TRBJ2-7; TRBD2 is a possible D gene (5 bases). CDR1 is MNHEY and CDR2 is SVGAGI in the germline V gene. This CDR3 has 16 amino acids. Trimming stripped 0 bases from V and 2 bases from J, with 14 bases between. CDR3 sequence: CASSYSGSRATYEQYF. CDR3 nucleotides: TGTGCCAGCAGTTACTCGGGGAGTCGGGCTACCTACGAGCAGTACTTC.

The chain uses TRBV7-2 and TRBJ1-5; TRBD1 aligns across 8 bases. This CDR3 comprises 17 residues. V was pared by 1 base and J by 1 base, with 6 bases of the junction left unmatched. Looked up from germline, CDR1 is SGHTA and CDR2 is FQGNSA. CDR3 bases: TGTGCCAGCAGCTTAGGACAGGGGATAGGGAGCAATCAGCCCCAGCATTTT. Its translation is CASSLGQGIGSNQPQHF.

The gene calls are TRBV7-5 and TRBJ2-3; the D call of TRBD2 is as the table states it, not checked on the DNA. TRBV7-5 has pseudogene status. This CDR3 is built from 18 residues. The CDR3 protein is CARSLAGKREPSTDTQYF. CDR3 DNA: TGTGCCAGAAGCCTCGCCGGAAAGCGGGAGCCTAGCACAGATACGCAGTATTTT.

V is TRBV3-1 (or the pseudogene TRBV3-2) and J is TRBJ2-1; D unclear. Germline V gene data show CDR1 as LGHDT and CDR2 as YNNKEL (reference sequence). The V and J ends lost 4 bases and 6 bases respectively, with 19 bases between them. CDR3 length: 16 residues. The CDR3 nucleotides read TGTGCCAGCAGCCCCAGGTGGCCACGCGATAGCAATGAGCAGTTCTTC. Protein: CASSPRWPRDSNEQFF.